The clone carrying this T cell receptor (beta chain) was counted once. The germline CDR1 and CDR2 sequences are MNHNY and SVGAGI (reference sequence). Trimming removed 6 bases from V and 6 bases from J; junction bases left unmatched: 12. This CDR3 is 15 amino acids long. Time point in this sample: pretreatment peripheral blood. Urothelial carcinoma, locally advanced or metastatic, affected the patients. The data originate from a study of PD-L1 blockade in urothelial cancer. Study-wide context: Typically, measured as a median, blood samples had over 120,000 T cells.

PCRs were each spiked with synthetic TCR analog templates. Libraries were prepared by immunoSEQ multiplex PCR; TCRdb keeps only in-frame clonotypes and omits some of them. The table has 72,000 or so clones, approximately 84% seen once. This receptor was identified in a man aged 55 to 70 with urothelial cancer. The J gene is TRBJ2-7, the V gene TRBV6-6; 9 nucleotides line up with TRBD1. The sample consisted of PBMCs, taken around atezolizumab (anti-PD-L1) treatment. CDR3 region: CASRQPGQGMVEQYF. CDR3 coding DNA: TGTGCCAGCAGACAACCGGGACAGGGAATGGTCGAGCAGTACTTC.